This is a list of T cell receptor beta chains from one sample in a study of OX40 agonist ivuxolimab in advanced cancers. Data came from immunoSEQ multiplex PCR; TCRdb stores just in-frame clones and leaves some out. The table records about 72,000 clones, approximately 89% of them present only once. Material: CD4+ or CD8+ T cells sorted from blood, obtained in a trial of the OX40 agonist ivuxolimab. These receptor sequences come from an adult with an advanced solid tumor such as melanoma, head and neck, liver or kidney cancer. CDR3s include the opening cysteine and the closing phenylalanine or tryptophan. The order of the fields is D gene, V gene, J gene, clone size, CDR3 DNA, CDR3 protein. The D gene is left open where the match is weak. Part of the rows lack a size; the others show once, few, many or a class for expanded clones.

.	TRBV6-1	TRBJ1-5	once	TGTGCCAGCAGTGGGGGGGGTCCCTTTTCTAATCAGCCCCAGCATTTT	CASSGGGPFSNQPQHF
TRBD1	TRBV15	TRBJ1-2	few	TGTGCCACCAGCAGAGATTCGCGGACAGGGGACTATGGCTACACCTTC	CATSRDSRTGDYGYTF
.	TRBV5-1	TRBJ2-3	.	TGCGCCAGCAGCTCTGAAGGGCGGCGGATACGCACAGATACGCAGTATTTT	CASSSEGRRIRTDTQYF
.	TRBV29-1	TRBJ2-7	.	TGCAGCGTTGGGAAGAACTACGAGCAGTACTTC	CSVGKNYEQYF
.	TRBV2	TRBJ2-1	.	TGTGCCAGCAGTGAAATGGGATTTGCGTCCTACAATGAGCAGTTCTTC	CASSEMGFASYNEQFF
TRBD1	TRBV5-1	TRBJ2-7	.	TGCGCCAGCAGCCTCGGAAGGACAGGGGCCGTACACTCCTACGAGCAGTACTTC	CASSLGRTGAVHSYEQYF
.	TRBV7-3	TRBJ2-1	.	TGTGCCAGCTCGGTGGATATTCATGAGCAGTTCTTC	CASSVDIHEQFF
.	TRBV15	TRBJ2-7	.	TGTGCCACCAGCAGAGAGGTTCATGCGGCCTACGAGCAGTACTTC	CATSREVHAAYEQYF
.	TRBV7-9	TRBJ2-3	few	TGTGCCAGCAGCCTCCTGGTTGGAGATACGCAGTATTTT	CASSLLVGDTQYF
.	TRBV6-1	TRBJ1-2	.	TGTGCCAGCAGTGAAGCGCATAACTATGGCTACACCTTC	CASSEAHNYGYTF
TRBD1	TRBV28	TRBJ1-4	.	TGTGCCAGCAGCCCAGCGACAGGGACAGGGGTCGAAAAACTGTTTTTT	CASSPATGTGVEKLFF
.	TRBV7-3	TRBJ1-2	once	TGTGCCAGCAGCTTAACAGGGGTTGATGGCTACACCTTC	CASSLTGVDGYTF
.	TRBV6-1	TRBJ2-7	.	TGTGCCAGCAGTGTTCCAGGGTTCCTCAGCGAGCAGTACTTC	CASSVPGFLSEQYF
TRBD1	TRBV28	TRBJ1-1	.	TGTGCCAGTGGACAGGGGTTGTTGTACACTGAAGCTTTCTTT	CASGQGLLYTEAFF
.	TRBV6-1	TRBJ2-5	.	TGTGCCAGCAGTGATCCCGGCCGCCTATTCAAAGAGACCCAGTACTTC	CASSDPGRLFKETQYF
.	TRBV7-9	TRBJ2-6	.	TGTGCCAGCAGCTTAACTTACTCTGGGGCCAACGTCCTGACTTTC	CASSLTYSGANVLTF
.	TRBV5-4	TRBJ1-2	.	TGTGCCAGCAGCCGTTCCACTTGGGGGGAGGAAGGCTACACCTTC	CASSRSTWGEEGYTF
.	TRBV9	TRBJ1-3	few	TGTGCCAGCAGCGTAGTGGCCAGTGTGGACTCTGGAAACACCATATATTTT	CASSVVASVDSGNTIYF
.	TRBV4-2	TRBJ2-7	once	TGTGCCAGCAGCCAAGTAATAGTACGGGGCGCTTCCTACGAGCAGTACTTC	CASSQVIVRGASYEQYF
.	TRBV6-1	TRBJ1-1	few	TGTGCCAGCAGTGGACATCCGAACACTGAAGCTTTCTTT	CASSGHPNTEAFF
.	TRBV5-1	TRBJ1-2	.	TGCGCCAGCAGCTTGATTCCTACCGGGACCAACTATGGCTACACCTTC	CASSLIPTGTNYGYTF
TRBD2	TRBV27	TRBJ2-1	few	TGTGCCAGCAGTTTACGGCCAACCGGGACTAGGAGTTATGAGCAGTTCTTC	CASSLRPTGTRSYEQFF
.	TRBV5-1	TRBJ1-2	.	TGCGCCAGCAGCTTGGGTTGGGGAGGCAAGAACTATGGCTACACCTTC	CASSLGWGGKNYGYTF
TRBD1	TRBV6-5	TRBJ1-2	.	TGTGCCAGCAGCCGGGACAGTCTCTATGGCTACACCTTC	CASSRDSLYGYTF
.	TRBV10-2	TRBJ1-5	few	TGCGCCAGCACCAGAGCTCGGGATCAGCCCCAGCATTTT	CASTRARDQPQHF
TRBD2	TRBV5-1	TRBJ2-1	.	TGCGCCAGCAGCAGCTGGCAGCGGGGACTACAGGACAATGAGCAGTTCTTC	CASSSWQRGLQDNEQFF
.	TRBV14	TRBJ1-6	.	TGTGCCAGCAGCCAAGTAACGGGGTGGTTCTCACCCCTCCACTTT	CASSQVTGWFSPLHF
.	TRBV6-6	TRBJ1-1	.	TGTGCCAGCAGTTACGGAGCAGCAACTGAAGCTTTCTTT	CASSYGAATEAFF
TRBD1	TRBV5-5	TRBJ2-5	.	TGTGCCAGCAGCTCGGATGACAGGGATGTGAGAGAGACCCAGTACTTC	CASSSDDRDVRETQYF
.	TRBV13	TRBJ2-7	.	TGTGCCAGCAGCTCCCCAGGGGAAGGGGGATACGAGCAGTACTTC	CASSSPGEGGYEQYF
TRBD2	TRBV5-1	TRBJ2-5	.	TGCGCCAGCAGCATAGCCGCGGGAGTAGGAGAGACCCAGTACTTC	CASSIAAGVGETQYF
.	TRBV7-9	TRBJ1-6	.	TGTGCCAGCAGCTCCGACGGAGACTCACCCCTCCACTTT	CASSSDGDSPLHF
TRBD2	TRBV28	TRBJ2-1	.	TGTGCCAGCAGTTTAAGTCTAGCGGGAACCAATGAGCAGTTCTTC	CASSLSLAGTNEQFF
.	TRBV28	TRBJ1-3	.	TGTGCCAGCAGTTTAGAGGGCCGAACTGGAAACACCATATATTTT	CASSLEGRTGNTIYF
TRBD1	TRBV28	TRBJ2-1	.	TGTGCCAGCAGTTTCCGGGGACAGGGGGAAGATGAGCAGTTCTTC	CASSFRGQGEDEQFF
.	TRBV27	TRBJ2-7	.	TGTGCCAGCAGTTTGTCTAGCGCTCCTTTGGGCGAGCAGTACTTC	CASSLSSAPLGEQYF
.	TRBV6-5	TRBJ2-3	.	TGTGCCAGCAGTTACGCGGATACGCAGTATTTT	CASSYADTQYF
.	TRBV6-5	TRBJ2-2	.	TGTGCCAGCAGAAGGACAGGAGGGACCGGGGAGCTGTTTTTT	CASRRTGGTGELFF
.	TRBV7-3	TRBJ2-2	.	TGTGCCAGCAGCTCTATGAACACCGGGGAGCTGTTTTTT	CASSSMNTGELFF
TRBD2	TRBV5-1	TRBJ2-7	.	TGCGCCAGCTCGGCGGGAGACTCCTACGAGCAGTACTTC	CASSAGDSYEQYF
.	TRBV19	TRBJ2-1	.	TGTGCCTGCTCCAGGGGAAACTACAATGAGCAGTTCTTC	CACSRGNYNEQFF
.	TRBV19	TRBJ1-1	.	TGTGCCAGTAGTGGGGGGACTGAAGCTTTCTTT	CASSGGTEAFF
.	TRBV10-3	TRBJ2-7	.	TGTGCCATCAGCCCGTCGGGGGGCGTCGACGAGCAGTACTTC	CAISPSGGVDEQYF
.	TRBV6-5	TRBJ1-5	.	TGTGCCAGCAGTTACCGGGGGGCTTCGGGTCAGCCCCAGCATTTT	CASSYRGASGQPQHF
TRBD1	TRBV6-1	TRBJ1-2	.	TGTGCCAGCAGTCTGGGACAGGGGTCAGGCTACACCTTC	CASSLGQGSGYTF
TRBD1	TRBV29-1	TRBJ2-7	.	TGCAGCGTAATGAGAGGGACAGGAGTCTACGAGCAGTACTTC	CSVMRGTGVYEQYF
TRBD1	TRBV27	TRBJ2-5	.	TGTGCCAGCAGTAACCGGGACAGCCAAGAGACCCAGTACTTC	CASSNRDSQETQYF
.	TRBV18	TRBJ1-5	once	TGTGCCAGCTCACCGGGGACAATCCACAATCAGCCCCAGCATTTT	CASSPGTIHNQPQHF
.	TRBV6-1	TRBJ2-1	.	TGTGCCAGCCGCCTAGCTTACAATGAGCAGTTCTTC	CASRLAYNEQFF
.	TRBV27	TRBJ1-5	.	TGTGCCAGCAGTTTAGGAGGGAGAGGCAATCAGCCCCAGCATTTT	CASSLGGRGNQPQHF
TRBD1	TRBV12-5	TRBJ2-3	.	TGTGCTAGTGGTCCACAGGGACAGCGCACAGATACGCAGTATTTT	CASGPQGQRTDTQYF
.	TRBV19	TRBJ1-4	few	TGTGCCAGTAGTCTCGAGAGGGACGAAAAACTGTTTTTT	CASSLERDEKLFF
.	TRBV6-5	TRBJ2-3	.	TGTGCCAGCAGTTACATGAACAGGGTGCAAGATACGCAGTATTTT	CASSYMNRVQDTQYF
TRBD2	TRBV4-2	TRBJ2-2	once	TGTGCCAGCAGCCAAGACATAGCGGGGGGGCCGAACACCGGGGAGCTGCTTTTT	CASSQDIAGGPNTGELLF